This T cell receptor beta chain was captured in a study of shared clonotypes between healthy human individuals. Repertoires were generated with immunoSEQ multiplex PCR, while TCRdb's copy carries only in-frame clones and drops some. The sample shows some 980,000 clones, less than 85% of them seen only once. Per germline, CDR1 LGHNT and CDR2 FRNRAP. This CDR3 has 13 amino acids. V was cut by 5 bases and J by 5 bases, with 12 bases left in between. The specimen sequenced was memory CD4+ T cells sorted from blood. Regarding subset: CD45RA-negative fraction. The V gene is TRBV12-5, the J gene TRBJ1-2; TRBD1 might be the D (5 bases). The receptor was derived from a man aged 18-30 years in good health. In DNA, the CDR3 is TGTGCTAGTGGTGTCGGGACGGCTTATGGCTACACCTTC. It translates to CASGVGTAYGYTF.